Each of the 31 T cell receptor beta chains below was sequenced from the same sample in a study of early T cells in non-severe SARS-CoV-2 infection. TCRdb re-called the 5' RACE reads with MiXCR, one entry per CDR3 protein. The sample lists about 49,000 distinct CDR3 sequences, around 10% seen once, with about 2.7% in the top ten. The sequenced sample was whole blood, obtained at baseline. The receptors here all came from an adult who was a healthcare worker with PCR-confirmed SARS-CoV-2 infection or an uninfected control (not recorded which).

There are many counts of this clonotype. The rearrangement joins TRBV19 to TRBJ1-5, with D maybe TRBD1 (5 bases). The ends were cut back, 2 bases at V and 2 bases at J, with 16 bases in the middle. CDR3 length equals 17 residues. The V gene's germline CDR1 is LNHDA and CDR2 SQIVND (reference sequence). CDR3 amino acids: CASSIHDSPSGNQPQHF. CDR3 nucleotides: TGTGCCAGTAGTATACACGACAGCCCTTCGGGCAATCAGCCCCAGCATTTT.

There are many counts of this clonotype. The genes are TRBV10-3 and TRBJ2-3, with TRBD1 matching 9 bases. The CDR3 consists of 15 residues. Germline loops: CDR1 ENHRY, CDR2 SYGVKD. V gave up 11 bases and J gave up 5 bases; unmatched junction bases: 14. CDR3 residues: CAVSGQGQGVDTQYF. The CDR3 bases are TGTGCCGTGTCCGGCCAGGGACAGGGCGTAGATACGCAGTATTTT.

V usage is TRBV7-9 and J usage is TRBJ2-1, with D possibly TRBD2 on 5 matching bases. The CDR3 runs 14 residues. Germline V gene sequence: CDR1 SEHNR, CDR2 FQNEAQ (reference sequence). Trimming pared 5 bases from V and 7 bases from J, leaving 15 bases between. CDR3 sequence: CASSRDYTKNEQFF. The CDR3 DNA reads as TGTGCCAGCAGCCGAGACTACACTAAGAATGAGCAGTTCTTC. Full variable domain (rest looked up from reference TRBV7-9 and TRBJ2-1): DTGVSQNPRHKITKRGQNVTFRCDPISEHNRLYWYRQTLGQGPEFLTYFQNEAQLEKSRLLSDRFSAERPKGSFSTLEIQRTEQGDSAMYLCASSRDYTKNEQFFGPGTRLTVL.

In its sample, this clonotype was seen a few times. This chain uses TRBV28 with TRBJ2-2; no clear D. From germline, CDR1 is MDHEN and CDR2 SYDVKM. The CDR3 is made up of 12 amino acids. V gave up 5 bases and J gave up 7 bases, with 8 bases separating them. CDR3 DNA: TGTGCCAGCAGTCCCGGCAACGGGGAGCTGTTTTTT. It specifies CASSPGNGELFF. Using reference TRBV28 and TRBJ2-2 for the parts outside the CDR3, the full variable domain is DVKVTQSSRYLVKRTGEKVFLECVQDMDHENMFWYRQDPGLGLRLIYFSYDVKMKEKGDIPEGYSVSREKKERFSLILESASTNQTSMYLCASSPGNGELFFGEGSRLTVL.

V is TRBV29-1 and J is TRBJ1-3; no definite D call. Deletions cut 0 bases from V and 5 bases from J, with 11 bases between. The CDR3 has 14 residues. Germline loops: CDR1 SQVTM, CDR2 ANQGSEA. The CDR3 DNA follows: TGCAGCGTTGAAGACTATCCGAGCCGAAACACCATATATTTT. This gives the protein CSVEDYPSRNTIYF.

This clonotype was seen at least ten times. This rearrangement joins TRBV20-1 to TRBJ2-5; TRBD2 matches 11 bases. Germline values: CDR1 DFQATT, CDR2 SNEGSKA (reference sequence). The V gene end was trimmed by 5 bases and the J gene end by 2 bases; junction bases not matched to a gene: 13. This CDR3 contains 17 residues. CDR3 in amino acids: CSAPRLAGRVWQETQYF. As DNA, the CDR3 is TGCAGTGCTCCCCGACTAGCGGGAAGGGTGTGGCAAGAGACCCAGTACTTC.

The V gene is TRBV18, the J gene TRBJ2-1; D is possibly TRBD2 (6 bases). The CDR3 is 16 amino acids. The V gene lost 1 base and the J gene lost 4 bases, with 14 bases spanning the gap. CDR1 KGHSH and CDR2 LQKENI come from the germline V gene. CDR3: CASSPLPAGDYNEQFF. The CDR3 DNA is TGTGCCAGCTCACCACTCCCAGCGGGTGATTACAATGAGCAGTTCTTC.

Ten or more counts support this clonotype. The chain couples TRBV28 to TRBJ2-7; TRBD1 aligns across 11 bases. The CDR3 runs to 14 residues. Germline loops: CDR1 MDHEN, CDR2 SYDVKM. The V gene end was trimmed by 6 bases and the J gene end by 7 bases; junction bases not matched to a gene: 8. CDR3 DNA sequence: TGTGCCAGCAGGGCCGGGACAGGGGGTATGGAGCAGTACTTC. Amino acid sequence: CASRAGTGGMEQYF. Complete variable domain (other parts from reference TRBV28 and TRBJ2-7): DVKVTQSSRYLVKRTGEKVFLECVQDMDHENMFWYRQDPGLGLRLIYFSYDVKMKEKGDIPEGYSVSREKKERFSLILESASTNQTSMYLCASRAGTGGMEQYFGPGTRLTVT.

The rearrangement uses TRBV10-3 and TRBJ2-3, with D perhaps TRBD1 (6 bases). The germline V and J ends were trimmed by 6 bases and 5 bases, with 18 bases remaining between them. There are 15 residues in the CDR3. The germline V gene encodes CDR1 ENHRY and CDR2 SYGVKD. This CDR3 is CAIRRGYNHRDTQYF. In DNA, the CDR3 is TGTGCCATCAGGAGGGGGTATAATCACCGAGATACGCAGTATTTT.

This clonotype occurred a few times. The chain links TRBV7-2 to TRBJ2-5; no clear D gene. The CDR3 has 14 residues. CDR1 and CDR2 from the germline V gene are SGHTA and FQGNSA. V dropped 1 base and J dropped 4 bases, with 10 bases sitting between them. The CDR3 DNA reads as TGTGCCAGCAGCTTAGATGATCTAGTAGAGACCCAGTACTTC. It is translated as CASSLDDLVETQYF. Full variable domain (rest looked up from reference TRBV7-2 and TRBJ2-5): GAGVSQSPSNKVTEKGKDVELRCDPISGHTALYWYRQSLGQGLEFLIYFQGNSAPDKSGLPSDRFSAERTGGSVSTLTIQRTQQEDSAVYLCASSLDDLVETQYFGPGTRLLVL.

This chain joins TRBV5-5 and TRBJ1-4; D remains unclear. The CDR3 loop spans 14 amino acids. Germline CDR1 is SGHKS and CDR2 is YYEKEE (reference sequence). Trimming took off 4 bases at V and 7 bases at J, with 14 bases between the two ends. In nucleotides, the CDR3 is TGTGCCAGCAGCGGGAGGCCCGGCAGTGAAAAACTGTTTTTT. Protein sequence: CASSGRPGSEKLFF.

This chain uses TRBV5-1 with TRBJ2-2; possible D gene TRBD1, 7 bases. The CDR3 is made up of 18 amino acids. V was shortened by 5 bases and J by 0 bases, with 20 bases between the two germline ends. Germline V lookup: CDR1 SGHRS, CDR2 YFSETQ. CDR3 residues: CASSGGGRLTANTGELFF. The DNA for the CDR3 is TGCGCCAGCAGTGGAGGGGGCCGCCTCACCGCGAACACCGGGGAGCTGTTTTTT.

The V and J genes are TRBV6-2 or TRBV6-3 and TRBJ2-5; D is uncertain. Germline assignment: CDR1 MNHEY and CDR2 SVGEGT. The CDR3 consists of 11 residues. Deletions cut 8 bases from V and 1 base from J, with 5 bases between. The DNA for the CDR3 is TGTGCCAGCGGGCTCCAAGAGACCCAGTACTTC. Protein sequence: CASGLQETQYF.

This sequence joins TRBV9 and TRBJ2-5; TRBD2 matches at 7 bases. V shed 0 bases and J 0 bases; nucleotides not matched to a gene: 2. The CDR3 length is 15 residues. Germline CDR1 SGDLS, CDR2 YYNGEE. The CDR3 coding sequence is TGTGCCAGCAGCGTAGCCCTAGCGGACCAAGAGACCCAGTACTTC. Translated, it gives CASSVALADQETQYF.

The chain links TRBV5-8 to TRBJ1-5, with TRBD1 identical over 8 bases. Trimming cost V 6 bases and J 2 bases; bases outside gene matches: 13. Germline assignment: CDR1 SGHTS and CDR2 YDEGEE. CDR3 size: 17 residues. The CDR3 is CASTPLAGGAGNQPQHF. The CDR3 nucleotides read TGTGCCAGCACCCCACTGGCAGGGGGCGCAGGCAATCAGCCCCAGCATTTT.

This clonotype has a handful of counts. V is TRBV7-9 and J is TRBJ2-2; 8 bases agree with TRBD1. This CDR3 has 15 residues. V gave up 6 bases and J gave up 0 bases; unmatched junction bases: 3. The germline V gene has CDR1 SEHNR and CDR2 FQNEAQ (reference sequence). CDR3 loop: CASRDRAANTGELFF. In DNA, the CDR3 is TGTGCCAGCAGGGACAGGGCAGCGAACACCGGGGAGCTGTTTTTT.

This clonotype was observed a handful of times. CDR3 loop: CASKPGLLFF. The CDR3 DNA is TGTGCCAGTAAACCGGGACTGCTGTTTTTT. This sequence joins TRBV19 and TRBJ1-4, with D perhaps matching TRBD1 (5 bases). Germline loops: CDR1 LNHDA, CDR2 SQIVND (reference sequence). V was cut by 7 bases and J by 14 bases, with 11 bases left in between. The CDR3 length is 10 residues.

The chain employs TRBV5-1 and TRBJ2-1; 8 positions match TRBD2. Germline CDR1 SGHRS, CDR2 YFSETQ. CDR3 length equals 15 residues. V lost 3 bases to trimming and J lost 6 bases; unmatched junction nucleotides: 8. The CDR3 nucleotides read TGCGCCAGCAGCTCCATAACTAGCGGAGGCAATGAGCAGTTCTTC. It codes for CASSSITSGGNEQFF. The variable domain in full, with the rest retrieved from reference TRBV5-1 and TRBJ2-1, is KAGVTQTPRYLIKTRGQQVTLSCSPISGHRSVSWYQQTPGQGLQFLFEYFSETQRNKGNFPGRFSGRQFSNSRSEMNVSTLELGDSALYLCASSSITSGGNEQFFGPGTRLTVL.

This clonotype has a handful of counts. This chain joins TRBV20-1 and TRBJ2-3; no firm D call. CDR1 and CDR2 (germline): DFQATT, SNEGSKA (reference sequence). The CDR3 covers 12 residues. V lost 4 bases, J lost 6 bases, and 11 bases lay in between. The CDR3 here is CSAKSDSDTQYF. The DNA of the CDR3 is TGCAGTGCTAAAAGCGATTCCGATACGCAGTATTTT.

V usage is TRBV20-1 and J usage is TRBJ1-2; 10 nucleotides agree with TRBD1. CDR1 DFQATT and CDR2 SNEGSKA come from the germline V gene (reference sequence). The V segment lost 1 base and the J segment 3 bases; nucleotides outside the gene matches: 11. The CDR3 is 17 residues long. CDR3 sequence: CSARVFWDRGNYYGYTF. In nucleotides, the CDR3 is TGCAGTGCTAGAGTCTTCTGGGACAGGGGTAATTACTATGGCTACACCTTC.

This clonotype was counted many times. The chain joins TRBV4-1 to TRBJ1-2; no clear D. Between the trimmed V and J ends, which lost 0 bases and 7 bases, there was a span of 12 bases. This CDR3 region has 14 residues. From germline, CDR1 is MGHRA and CDR2 YSYEKL. CDR3 DNA sequence: TGCGCCAGCAGCCAAGAACCCTCTACGAGTGGCTACACCTTC. Translating gives CASSQEPSTSGYTF.

The V gene is TRBV18, the J gene TRBJ2-1; D may be TRBD1 or TRBD2 (6 bases each). CDR3 length: 12 residues. The V end lost 3 bases, the J end lost 9 bases, and 9 bases lay between the germline ends. Germline CDR1 KGHSH, CDR2 LQKENI. CDR3 nucleotides: TGTGCCAGCTCACCGACGGGGGCTGAGCAGTTCTTC. It encodes CASSPTGAEQFF.

The chain employs TRBV7-2 and TRBJ2-7, with D possibly TRBD2 on 6 matching bases. V was clipped by 5 bases and J by 3 bases, with 14 bases between them. The CDR3 consists of 14 residues. CDR1 is SGHTA and CDR2 is FQGNSA in the germline V gene. The CDR3 loop reads CASSLSPGDYEQYF. CDR3 DNA sequence: TGTGCCAGCAGCCTATCTCCGGGAGACTACGAGCAGTACTTC. Using reference TRBV7-2 and TRBJ2-7 for the parts outside the CDR3, the full variable domain is GAGVSQSPSNKVTEKGKDVELRCDPISGHTALYWYRQSLGQGLEFLIYFQGNSAPDKSGLPSDRFSAERTGGSVSTLTIQRTQQEDSAVYLCASSLSPGDYEQYFGPGTRLTVT.

In its sample, this clonotype ranks as medium-sized. The rearrangement joins TRBV5-1 to TRBJ1-6, with 7 bases aligning to TRBD1. V lost 4 bases to trimming and J lost 5 bases; unmatched junction nucleotides: 6. This CDR3 is 15 amino acids long. The germline V gene encodes CDR1 SGHRS and CDR2 YFSETQ. CDR3 nucleotides: TGCGCCAGCAGCCTCCGGGACAGAAATAATTCACCCCTCCACTTT. It specifies CASSLRDRNNSPLHF. The full variable domain, its missing parts supplied by reference TRBV5-1 and TRBJ1-6, is KAGVTQTPRYLIKTRGQQVTLSCSPISGHRSVSWYQQTPGQGLQFLFEYFSETQRNKGNFPGRFSGRQFSNSRSEMNVSTLELGDSALYLCASSLRDRNNSPLHFGNGTRLTVT.

This clonotype has only a few counts. The chain combines TRBV2 with TRBJ2-7; possible D gene TRBD1, 5 bases. CDR1 and CDR2 (germline): SNHLY, FYNNEI. The V end lost 6 bases, the J end lost 1 base, and 10 bases lay between the germline ends. CDR3 length: 13 residues. The CDR3 protein is CASSPDRSYEQYF. The CDR3 nucleotides read TGTGCCAGCAGCCCCGACAGATCCTACGAGCAGTACTTC.

This clonotype came up many times. This chain links TRBV28 with TRBJ2-1; TRBD1 is a possible D gene (6 bases). This CDR3 has 13 residues. The germline CDR1 and CDR2 sequences are MDHEN and SYDVKM. Trimming removed 7 bases from V and 9 bases from J, with 16 bases in between. CDR3 sequence reads: CASTPQGTGEQFF. CDR3 DNA: TGTGCCAGCACCCCCCAGGGGACCGGTGAGCAGTTCTTC. Looking up the rest from reference TRBV28 and TRBJ2-1 gives the full variable domain: DVKVTQSSRYLVKRTGEKVFLECVQDMDHENMFWYRQDPGLGLRLIYFSYDVKMKEKGDIPEGYSVSREKKERFSLILESASTNQTSMYLCASTPQGTGEQFFGPGTRLTVL.

This clonotype has a count of ten or more. The chain employs TRBV18 and TRBJ2-7, with TRBD1 matching 10 bases. The CDR3 runs to 12 residues. CDR1 and CDR2 from the germline V gene are KGHSH and LQKENI. V shed 3 bases and J 9 bases; nucleotides not matched to a gene: 2. In nucleotides, the CDR3 is TGTGCCAGCTCACCGACAGGGGGCGGGCAGTACTTC. The encoded protein is CASSPTGGGQYF. Based on the CDR3 plus reference TRBV18 and TRBJ2-7, the full variable domain is NAGVMQNPRHLVRRRGQEARLRCSPMKGHSHVYWYRQLPEEGLKFMVYLQKENIIDESGMPKERFSAEFPKEGPSILRIQQVVRGDSAAYFCASSPTGGGQYFGPGTRLTVT.

In its sample, this clonotype was seen a few times. The chain links TRBV5-6 to TRBJ2-7; TRBD1 agrees at 7 bases. V was pared by 7 bases and J by 2 bases, with 12 bases of the junction left unmatched. Germline V lookup: CDR1 SGHDT, CDR2 YYEEEE. This CDR3 is 15 amino acids long. CDR3 loop: CASQGEQGPTYEQYF. CDR3 nucleotide sequence: TGTGCCAGCCAGGGGGAACAGGGACCTACCTACGAGCAGTACTTC.

The J gene is TRBJ2-7, the V gene TRBV7-8, with D perhaps matching TRBD2 (6 bases). Germline V gene lookup returns CDR1 SGHVS and CDR2 FQNEAQ. The CDR3 covers 14 residues. V was cut by 1 base and J by 2 bases, with 9 bases left in between. In DNA form, the CDR3 reads TGTGCCAGCAGCTTAGTACTAGCCACCTACGAGCAGTACTTC. It yields the protein CASSLVLATYEQYF.

This clonotype was observed a few times. V usage is TRBV5-6 and J usage is TRBJ1-4; possibly TRBD1 for D (5 bases). V was shortened by 8 bases and J by 4 bases, with 12 bases between the two germline ends. CDR1 and CDR2 from the germline V gene are SGHDT and YYEEEE. The CDR3 covers 13 residues. The CDR3 DNA is TGTGCCAGTTCGGGGGATCTTAATGAAAAACTGTTTTTT. Amino acid sequence: CASSGDLNEKLFF.

A few counts support this clonotype. The rearrangement uses TRBV7-2 and TRBJ2-1; no definite D call. Germline V gene data show CDR1 as SGHTA and CDR2 as FQGNSA. V shed 5 bases and J shed 4 bases, with 9 bases lying between them. The CDR3 covers 13 residues. The DNA for the CDR3 is TGTGCCAGCAGCGTGAGCGAATACAATGAGCAGTTCTTC. This codes for CASSVSEYNEQFF.